These 7 T cell receptor beta chains share one sample of origin, sequenced in a study of OX40 agonist ivuxolimab in advanced cancers. Data came from immunoSEQ multiplex PCR; TCRdb stores just in-frame clones and leaves some out. The sample has tens of thousands of clones, around 83% seen once; the top ten hold about a third. Material: CD4+ or CD8+ T cells sorted from blood, obtained in a trial of the OX40 agonist ivuxolimab. These receptors were collected from an adult with an advanced solid tumor such as melanoma, head and neck, liver or kidney cancer.

This chain connects TRBV6-5 to TRBJ2-7, with D tentatively TRBD1 (7 bases). The CDR3 consists of 14 residues. Between the trimmed V and J ends, which lost 3 bases and 3 bases, there was a span of 12 bases. CDR1 MNHEY and CDR2 SVGAGI come from the germline V gene. For the CDR3, the DNA is TGTGCCAGCAGTTATCAGGGGGGCGGCTACGAGCAGTACTTC. Its translation is CASSYQGGGYEQYF.

The chain is built from TRBV19 and TRBJ2-1; tentative D call: TRBD2 (5 bases). The CDR3 consists of 14 residues. Trimming left V 5 bases short and J 5 bases short, with 13 bases between. Looked up from germline, CDR1 is LNHDA and CDR2 is SQIVND (reference sequence). The CDR3: CASSFIDGDNEQFF. CDR3 sequence (DNA): TGTGCCAGTAGTTTTATTGACGGGGACAATGAGCAGTTCTTC.

CDR3: CATSGQQDQPQHF. The CDR3 nucleotides are TGTGCCACCAGCGGCCAACAGGATCAGCCCCAGCATTTT. V is TRBV15 and J is TRBJ1-5; D is possibly TRBD1 (5 bases). With 5 bases removed from V and 5 bases from J, the gap between germline ends came to 10 bases. This CDR3 is built from 13 residues. Germline V gene data show CDR1 as LNHNV and CDR2 as YYDKDF (reference sequence).

The chain has TRBV7-9 and TRBJ1-1, with unresolved D. Germline V gene sequence: CDR1 SEHNR, CDR2 FQNEAQ (reference sequence). V was clipped by 5 bases and J by 7 bases, with 5 bases between them. The CDR3 runs to 10 residues. DNA for the CDR3: TGTGCCAGCAGCGGAGGTGAAGCTTTCTTT. Its translation: CASSGGEAFF.

The chain employs TRBV5-1 and TRBJ1-1; D unresolved. The length of the CDR3 is 14 residues. Trimming left V 5 bases short and J 2 bases short, with 13 bases between. The germline CDR1 and CDR2 sequences are SGHRS and YFSETQ. DNA of the CDR3: TGCGCCAGCAGGCCTGACCTTAGAAACACTGAAGCTTTCTTT. It yields the protein CASRPDLRNTEAFF. The complete variable domain, with remaining parts taken from reference TRBV5-1 and TRBJ1-1, reads KAGVTQTPRYLIKTRGQQVTLSCSPISGHRSVSWYQQTPGQGLQFLFEYFSETQRNKGNFPGRFSGRQFSNSRSEMNVSTLELGDSALYLCASRPDLRNTEAFFGQGTRLTVV.

The CDR3: CASSQSTGGAEKLFF. The CDR3 bases are TGTGCCAGCAGCCAATCGACAGGGGGAGCTGAAAAACTGTTTTTT. This chain connects TRBV14 to TRBJ1-4, with 9 bases that match TRBD1. CDR3 length equals 15 residues. V lost 2 bases, J lost 7 bases, and 5 bases stayed unmatched. Germline V gene sequence: CDR1 SGHDN, CDR2 FVKESK.

The genes are TRBV10-3 and TRBJ1-1; 11 positions agree with TRBD1. Per germline, CDR1 ENHRY and CDR2 SYGVKD. Trimming took 5 bases from V and 7 from J; bases not matched to a gene: 6. The CDR3 has 14 amino acids. The chain's CDR3 is CAISRPGQGVEAFF. CDR3 DNA: TGTGCCATCAGTCGTCCGGGACAGGGGGTTGAAGCTTTCTTT.